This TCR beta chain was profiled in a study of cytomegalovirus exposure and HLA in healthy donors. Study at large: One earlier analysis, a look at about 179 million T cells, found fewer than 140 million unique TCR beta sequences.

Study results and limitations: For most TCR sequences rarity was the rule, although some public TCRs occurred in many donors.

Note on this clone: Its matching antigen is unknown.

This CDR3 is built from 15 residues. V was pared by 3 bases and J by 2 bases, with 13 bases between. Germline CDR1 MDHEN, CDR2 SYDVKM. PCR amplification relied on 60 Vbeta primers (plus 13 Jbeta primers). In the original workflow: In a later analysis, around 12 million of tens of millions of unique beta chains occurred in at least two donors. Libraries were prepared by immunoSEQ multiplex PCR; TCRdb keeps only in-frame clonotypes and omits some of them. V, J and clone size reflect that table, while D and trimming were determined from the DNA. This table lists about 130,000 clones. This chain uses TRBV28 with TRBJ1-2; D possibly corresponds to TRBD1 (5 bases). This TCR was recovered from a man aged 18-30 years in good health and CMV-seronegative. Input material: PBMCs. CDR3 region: CASSLRPGWNYGYTF. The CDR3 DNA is TGTGCCAGCAGTTTGAGGCCAGGGTGGAACTATGGCTACACCTTC.